This T cell receptor beta chain was captured in a study of T cell responses to AZD1222 COVID-19 vaccine. Study-wide points: Spike as a whole was targeted by vaccine-associated CD4 TCRs, dominant at 160-218 and 743-854. Most donors were white British and more were female, and clonal diversity was possibly underestimated. Sampled repertoires all dated from after the peak T cell response.

Remarks on this clone: Its specificity is not known.

Clones were sequenced by immunoSEQ multiplex PCR, and TCRdb holds only the in-frame ones, with some missing. The repertoire consists of just under 80,000 clones, with roughly 90% occurring once and the leading ten covering roughly 4.3%. The TCR comes from an adult who received the AZD1222 COVID-19 vaccine. The sample consisted of peripheral blood, taken 28 days after the second AZD1222 dose.

In nucleotides, the CDR3 is TGTGCCTCGAAGATAATTCGGGAGCCAGATACGCAGTATTTT. Protein product: CASKIIREPDTQYF. The J gene is TRBJ2-3, the V gene TRBV30; a weak D match, TRBD2 (6 bases). V was clipped by 7 bases and J by 4 bases, with 18 bases between them. Germline lookup yields CDR1 GTSNPN and CDR2 SVGIG (reference sequence). The CDR3 contains 14 residues. Full variable domain (missing parts from reference TRBV30 and TRBJ2-3): SQTIHQWPATLVQPVGSPLSLECTVEGTSNPNLYWYRQAAGRGLQLLFYSVGIGQISSEVPQNLSASRPQDRQFILSSKKLLLSDSGFYLCASKIIREPDTQYFGPGTRLTVL.